These 13 T cell receptor beta chains were all obtained from the same sample, sequenced in a study of blood T cell repertoires in COVID-19 (dated by TCRdb to 2018 to 2021). The library was made by the immunoSEQ multiplex PCR assay. The clones in this table, taken by TCRdb from immuneACCESS, are in-frame only. Not every clone is retained; where verified, under half of the shortfall comes from an unresolved V gene, and the cause of the rest is unknown. A total of about 220,000 clones appear in this sample, approximately 84% of them only once. Together, the top ten hold approximately 2.9% of the sample. What was sequenced was peripheral blood. The receptor set was obtained from a woman aged 25 to 45 who had recovered from COVID-19.

The sample holds a few counts of this clone. In nucleotides, the CDR3 is TGTGCCATCAGTGACGTTCGGACAGGGCACTATGGCTACACCTTC. Translated, it gives CAISDVRTGHYGYTF. The rearrangement links TRBV10-3 to TRBJ1-2; 8 nucleotides agree with TRBD1. Germline CDR1 ENHRY, CDR2 SYGVKD. The CDR3 extends over 15 amino acids. V was pared by 3 bases and J by 3 bases, with 6 bases of the junction left unmatched.

The chain combines TRBV6-5 with TRBJ1-4, with D possibly TRBD1 on 5 matching bases. Germline V gene data show CDR1 as MNHEY and CDR2 as SVGAGI. The CDR3 loop spans 15 amino acids. Trimming pared 0 bases from V and 6 bases from J, leaving 11 bases between. CDR3 protein: CASSYSARVDEKLFF. DNA for the CDR3: TGTGCCAGCAGTTACTCGGCCAGGGTCGATGAAAAACTGTTTTTT.

The chain combines TRBV6-5 with TRBJ1-2, with D uncertain. Per germline, CDR1 MNHEY and CDR2 SVGAGI. This CDR3 is built from 15 residues. The V end was cut by 2 bases, the J end by 0 bases, with 10 bases between. The CDR3 here is CASSYAGSPNYGYTF. The DNA for the CDR3 is TGTGCCAGCAGTTACGCCGGGAGCCCTAACTATGGCTACACCTTC.

This clone showed up many times. The chain joins TRBV18 to TRBJ2-1, with 8 bases fitting TRBD2. From germline, CDR1 is KGHSH and CDR2 LQKENI. The CDR3 loop spans 17 amino acids. After removal of 2 bases from V and 4 bases from J, the junction contained 10 bases not matched to a gene. CDR3 amino acids: CASSPMTGGGGYNEQFF. The CDR3 coding sequence is TGTGCCAGCTCACCAATGACGGGAGGGGGAGGATACAATGAGCAGTTCTTC.

The gene calls are TRBV2 and TRBJ2-7; weak D call: TRBD2 (5 bases). V gave up 4 bases and J gave up 1 base, with 11 bases separating them. This CDR3 spans 14 amino acids. The V gene's germline CDR1 is SNHLY and CDR2 FYNNEI. The CDR3 DNA reads TGTGCCAGCAGTGCCGAGGGCCGGTCCTACGAGCAGTACTTC. This gives the protein CASSAEGRSYEQYF.

The chain employs TRBV13 and TRBJ1-2, with D possibly being TRBD1 (5 bases). There are 14 residues in the CDR3. Germline CDR1 is PRHDT and CDR2 is FYEKMQ (reference sequence). V lost 6 bases, J lost 6 bases, and 17 bases lay in between. The CDR3: CASSSRPGDDGYTF. In nucleotides, the CDR3 is TGTGCCAGCAGTTCCCGGCCGGGGGACGATGGCTACACCTTC.

The rearrangement uses TRBV29-1 and TRBJ1-4; TRBD1 is a possible D gene (5 bases). There are 14 residues in the CDR3. Germline V lookup: CDR1 SQVTM, CDR2 ANQGSEA. The ends were cut back, 5 bases at V and 8 bases at J, with 18 bases in the middle. This CDR3 reads CSVSPWGDNEKLFF. DNA for the CDR3: TGCAGCGTTTCCCCTTGGGGGGATAACGAAAAACTGTTTTTT. The full variable domain, completed using reference TRBV29-1 and TRBJ1-4, is SAVISQKPSRDICQRGTSLTIQCQVDSQVTMMFWYRQQPGQSLTLIATANQGSEATYESGFVIDKFPISRPNLTFSTLTVSNMSPEDSSIYLCSVSPWGDNEKLFFGSGTQLSVL.

The V and J genes are TRBV6-5 and TRBJ1-2; maybe TRBD1 (6 bases). The V and J ends lost 6 bases and 3 bases respectively, with 11 bases between them. CDR3 length equals 13 residues. Germline CDR1 is MNHEY and CDR2 is SVGAGI. This CDR3 is CASRVNRDYGYTF. CDR3 DNA sequence: TGTGCCAGCAGGGTAAACAGGGACTATGGCTACACCTTC.

The CDR3 nucleotides read TGTGCCAGCAGTTACTCAAGTGGCAGGCCCGGACCCCAGCATTTT. Translated: CASSYSSGRPGPQHF. The chain joins TRBV6-5 to TRBJ1-5; D gene uncertain. Trimming stripped 0 bases from V and 10 bases from J, with 16 bases between. Per the germline V gene, CDR1 is MNHEY and CDR2 is SVGAGI. This CDR3 comprises 15 residues.

V is TRBV18 and J is TRBJ2-1, with D uncertain. This CDR3 is 14 amino acids long. Germline CDR1 and CDR2: KGHSH and LQKENI. Between the trimmed V and J ends, which lost 2 bases and 2 bases, there was a span of 7 bases. CDR3 DNA sequence: TGTGCCAGCTCACCAAGCGCGACCTACAATGAGCAGTTCTTC. Its protein is CASSPSATYNEQFF.

The chain couples TRBV5-1 to TRBJ2-1, with TRBD2 matching 11 bases. Germline-derived CDR1 and CDR2 are SGHRS and YFSETQ. Germline trimming cut 4 bases from V and 4 bases from J; bases unmatched to any gene: 16. The CDR3 sequence is 19 residues long. For the CDR3, the DNA is TGCGCCAGCAGCGGGGGGCCGGGACTAGCGGAACAGCTTTACAATGAGCAGTTCTTC. It yields the protein CASSGGPGLAEQLYNEQFF.

This clone was detected only once. This sequence joins TRBV7-9 and TRBJ1-2; D remains ambiguous. CDR1 and CDR2 from the germline V gene are SEHNR and FQNEAQ (reference sequence). With 0 bases removed from V and 6 bases from J, the gap between germline ends came to 5 bases. This CDR3 region has 12 residues. CDR3 in amino acids: CASSLASDGYTF. Here the CDR3 DNA reads TGTGCCAGCAGCTTAGCGAGTGATGGCTACACCTTC.

The chain combines TRBV2 with TRBJ1-1; perhaps TRBD1 as D (6 bases). The V end was cut by 6 bases, the J end by 1 base, with 9 bases between. The CDR3 is made up of 13 amino acids. The germline V gene has CDR1 SNHLY and CDR2 FYNNEI. The CDR3 coding sequence is TGTGCCAGCAGCACAGGGAGGAACACTGAAGCTTTCTTT. This codes for CASSTGRNTEAFF.